Listed below are T cell receptor beta chains from one sample, sequenced in a study of blood T cell repertoires in COVID-19. Clones were sequenced by immunoSEQ multiplex PCR, and TCRdb holds only the in-frame ones, with some missing. The sample has some 490,000 clones, roughly 85% seen once. The sequencing input was peripheral blood. These receptor sequences come from a human donor in a cohort sampled during active COVID-19. Each CDR3 is given without its conserved first and last residue.

v_call	j_call	cdr3_aa
TRBV27	TRBJ2-3	ASSPSTDTQY
TRBV12-3/TRBV12-4	TRBJ1-1	ASRVREVPEAF
TRBV5-5	TRBJ1-1	ASSAQGWTEAF
TRBV10-3	TRBJ2-3	AISPGQDTDTQY
TRBV7-3	TRBJ2-2	ASSLIVAANTGELF
TRBV12-5	TRBJ2-2	ASGRDTGELF
TRBV2	TRBJ2-3	ATVLTSGSTDTQY
TRBV5-1	TRBJ2-1	ASSFTSGMGYNEQF
TRBV19	TRBJ2-1	ASRPLGTSGIRGDEQF
TRBV4-1	TRBJ1-2	ASSQWAGSLMSST
TRBV7-8	TRBJ2-6	ASSLVKPGGANVLT
TRBV18	TRBJ2-1	ASSPQGYNEQF
TRBV5-6	TRBJ2-1	ASSLLAATYNEQF
TRBV19	TRBJ2-7	ASSMISDRYEQY
TRBV4-2	TRBJ2-1	ASSQDGTSGRNNEQF
TRBV29-1	TRBJ1-2	SAGQGAEGYT
TRBV24-1	TRBJ1-4	ATRGQGGEKLF
TRBV15	TRBJ2-5	ATSRGAGVLQETQY
TRBV30	TRBJ2-2	AWSRRWESNTGELF
TRBV9	TRBJ1-1	ASSVATGNTEAF
TRBV7-2	TRBJ2-3	ASSLPTGGPSTDTQY
TRBV10-1	TRBJ2-1	ASSDSGSLDNEQF
TRBV28	TRBJ2-1	ASTFLGRGNEQF
TRBV5-6	TRBJ2-5	ASSPRAGVGETQY
TRBV19	TRBJ1-5	ASSIRHGDQPQH
TRBV6-5	TRBJ1-2	ASSYSPGQGGGYT
TRBV11-2	TRBJ1-4	ASSSRQGWEKLF
TRBV28	TRBJ1-6	ASTTNSPLH